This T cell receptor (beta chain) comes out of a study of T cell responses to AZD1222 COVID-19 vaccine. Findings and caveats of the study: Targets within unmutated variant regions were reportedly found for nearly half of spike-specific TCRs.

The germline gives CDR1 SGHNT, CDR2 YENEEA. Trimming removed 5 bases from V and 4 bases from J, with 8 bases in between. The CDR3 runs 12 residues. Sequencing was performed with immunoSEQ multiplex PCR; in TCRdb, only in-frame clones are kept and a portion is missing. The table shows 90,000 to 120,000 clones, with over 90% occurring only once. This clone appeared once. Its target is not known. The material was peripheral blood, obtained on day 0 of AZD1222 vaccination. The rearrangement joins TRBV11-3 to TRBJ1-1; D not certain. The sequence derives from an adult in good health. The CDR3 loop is CASSRRSTEAFF. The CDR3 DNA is TGTGCCAGCAGCCGAAGGAGCACTGAAGCTTTCTTT.